The 10 T cell receptor beta chains given below trace back to one sample, sequenced in a study of T cells in Graves' hyperthyroidism and ophthalmopathy (dated by TCRdb to between 2017 and 2020). Libraries were made using multiplex PCR. For sequencing, an Illumina HiSeq 2000 was employed. The TCR beta CDR3 regions were amplified from RNA transcripts. The first round of RT-PCR for the TCR CDR3 was performed with the HTBI primer set and the Qiagen OneStep RT-PCR kit. TCRdb passed the public sequencing reads through fastp at Q25 and MiXCR, retaining productive beta sequences. Rows matching on CDR3 protein sequence are summarized as one entry with the most common DNA and genes. The sample contains roughly 500,000 distinct CDR3 sequences, around 14% of them found a single time. Roughly 5.7% of the sample belongs to the ten largest clones. Sequences were obtained from blood. Receptors were obtained from a woman between 25 and 40 years old with Graves' hyperthyroidism that later progressed to Graves' ophthalmopathy.

This clonotype has only a few counts. The gene calls are TRBV12-3 or TRBV12-4 and TRBJ2-2, with 10 bases lining up with TRBD1. The CDR3 extends over 14 amino acids. After removal of 3 bases from V and 12 bases from J, the junction contained 7 bases not matched to a gene. The CDR3 loop is CASSFRDRGIQLFF. In nucleotides, the CDR3 is TGTGCCAGCAGTTTCAGGGACAGGGGTATACAGCTGTTTTTT.

The CDR3 protein is CSVEGQGDEQYF. DNA for the CDR3: TGCAGCGTTGAAGGGCAGGGCGACGAGCAGTACTTC. The chain combines TRBV29-1 with TRBJ2-7, with D possibly matching TRBD1 (5 bases). Trimming pared 1 base from V and 5 bases from J, leaving 9 bases between. The V gene's germline CDR1 is SQVTM and CDR2 ANQGSEA. The CDR3 extends over 12 amino acids.

This clonotype was seen at least ten times. The rearrangement uses TRBV7-2 and TRBJ2-7; D not resolved. Trimming shortened V by 1 base and J by 0 bases, and 4 bases separated the two germline ends. CDR3 size: 13 residues. The germline gives CDR1 SGHTA, CDR2 FQGNSA. CDR3: CASSLEISYEQYF. In DNA form, the CDR3 reads TGTGCCAGCAGCTTAGAAATCTCCTACGAGCAGTACTTC. Complete variable domain (other parts from reference TRBV7-2 and TRBJ2-7): GAGVSQSPSNKVTEKGKDVELRCDPISGHTALYWYRQSLGQGLEFLIYFQGNSAPDKSGLPSDRFSAERTGGSVSTLTIQRTQQEDSAVYLCASSLEISYEQYFGPGTRLTVT.

In this sample, this clonotype turned up a few times. At one boundary the junction diverges from the germline segment, which might be a read error. CDR3 region: CASSLAPAGGWETQYF. In nucleotides, the CDR3 is TGTGCTAGCAGCTTAGCGCCGGCGGGAGGTTGGGAGACCCAGTACTTC. The chain combines TRBV7-7 with TRBJ2-5; the match to TRBD2 covers 8 bases. Germline loops: CDR1 SSHAT, CDR2 FNYEAQ (reference sequence). The CDR3 length is 16 residues. The whole variable domain, remainder taken from reference TRBV7-7 and TRBJ2-5, is GAGVSQSPRYKVTKRGQDVTLRCDPISSHATLYWYQQALGQGPEFLTYFNYEAQPDKSGLPSDRFSAERPEGSISTLTIQRTEQRDSAMYRCASSLAPAGGWETQYFGPGTRLLVL.

This clonotype appeared many times. The rearrangement joins TRBV7-9 to TRBJ1-2, with 7 bases aligning to TRBD1. Germline V gene sequence: CDR1 SEHNR, CDR2 FQNEAQ (reference sequence). J lost 4 bases, V lost 3 bases, and 8 bases had no gene match. The CDR3 is 15 residues long. CDR3 residues: CASSFEGALRYGYTF. In DNA, the CDR3 is TGTGCCAGCAGCTTTGAGGGGGCGCTTCGCTATGGCTACACCTTC.

This clonotype has ten or more counts. The chain employs TRBV11-2 and TRBJ2-5; 9 positions match TRBD1. The CDR3 spans 16 residues. V trimming: 1 base; J trimming: 5 bases; junction bases outside the gene matches: 8. Looked up from germline, CDR1 is SGHAT and CDR2 is FQNNGV. CDR3 amino acids: CASSLGTGGFHETQYF. The CDR3 DNA follows: TGTGCCAGCAGCTTAGGTACAGGGGGCTTCCATGAGACCCAGTACTTC.

This clonotype was counted many times. The chain uses TRBV12-3 or TRBV12-4 and TRBJ2-3; tentatively, D is TRBD1 or TRBD2 (5 bases each). Trimming took 5 bases from V and 5 from J, leaving 14 bases between them. This CDR3 contains 14 residues. As DNA, the CDR3 is TGTGCCAGCAGTCCTCCAGGGAGAGGAGATACGCAGTATTTT. The encoded protein is CASSPPGRGDTQYF.

This clonotype was counted at least ten times. The chain carries TRBV29-1 and TRBJ2-7, with a weak D call TRBD2 (6 bases). Trimming took off 4 bases at V and 3 bases at J, with 34 bases between the two ends. This CDR3 is built from 20 residues. CDR1 and CDR2 (germline): SQVTM, ANQGSEA. CDR3 protein: CSVGEDRAQGLGRDVYEQYF. The DNA for the CDR3 is TGCAGCGTTGGGGAAGATCGGGCCCAGGGCTTAGGGCGGGACGTCTACGAGCAGTACTTC.

This clonotype was counted many times. The chain combines TRBV28 with TRBJ2-5, with D unclear. The germline V gene has CDR1 MDHEN and CDR2 SYDVKM. The germline V and J ends were trimmed by 4 bases and 3 bases, with 9 bases remaining between them. The CDR3 covers 13 residues. The CDR3 sequence is CASSYGVEETQYF. CDR3 sequence (DNA): TGTGCCAGCAGTTATGGGGTTGAAGAGACCCAGTACTTC.

This clonotype was recorded many times. The chain links TRBV2 to TRBJ1-5; 9 positions match TRBD1. The CDR3 contains 14 residues. In germline, CDR1 is SNHLY, CDR2 FYNNEI. Losses at the gene ends were 10 bases for V and 4 bases for J; bases not matched to a gene: 8. The CDR3 bases are TGTGCCACCTCGGGACAGGGTCGGAATCAGCCCCAGCATTTT. Protein: CATSGQGRNQPQHF.